Presented here are 9 T cell receptor beta chains from one specimen sequenced in a study of T cell responses to AZD1222 COVID-19 vaccine (dated by TCRdb to about 2021). The time point label on this specimen signifies: about 28 days (+/-7) after the second vaccine dose. The library came from the immunoSEQ multiplex PCR assay. The table was pulled from immuneACCESS by TCRdb, which kept in-frame rearrangements only. Such tables lose some clones; where checked, under half of the loss comes from unresolved V genes, and the rest has no known cause. The sample data list some 130,000 clones, and approximately 90% of these were observed just once. The ten biggest clones cover approximately 0.98% of the sample. This material consisted of peripheral blood, taken 28 days after the second AZD1222 dose. All receptors come from an adult who received the AZD1222 COVID-19 vaccine.

J is TRBJ2-1 and V is TRBV5-1, with TRBD1 matching over 10 bases. The germline V gene has CDR1 SGHRS and CDR2 YFSETQ. Trimming cost V 4 bases and J 8 bases; bases outside gene matches: 12. The CDR3 spans 16 residues. DNA of the CDR3: TGCGCCAGCAGCGTAAGGACAGGGGGTTTCGGGGATGAGCAGTTCTTC. It codes for CASSVRTGGFGDEQFF.

This clone was seen only a few times. The V call is TRBV5-1, the J call TRBJ2-2, with 8 bases lining up with TRBD2. The CDR3 is made up of 15 amino acids. The germline V gene encodes CDR1 SGHRS and CDR2 YFSETQ. The V segment lost 0 bases and the J segment 8 bases; nucleotides outside the gene matches: 6. The CDR3 protein is CASSLALAGPGELFF. CDR3 DNA: TGCGCCAGCAGCTTGGCCCTAGCGGGCCCTGGGGAGCTGTTTTTT. Full variable domain (missing parts from reference TRBV5-1 and TRBJ2-2): KAGVTQTPRYLIKTRGQQVTLSCSPISGHRSVSWYQQTPGQGLQFLFEYFSETQRNKGNFPGRFSGRQFSNSRSEMNVSTLELGDSALYLCASSLALAGPGELFFGEGSRLTVL.

Details on this clone: One end of the junction does not line up with germline, which may come from a read error. This chain joins TRBV12-3 or TRBV12-4 and TRBJ1-1, with D perhaps TRBD1 (6 bases). This CDR3 region has 12 residues. This CDR3 is CASSSDSVWVLF. In DNA, the CDR3 is TGTGCCAGCAGCTCGGACAGCGTCTGGGTTCTCTTT.

The chain couples TRBV9 to TRBJ2-2, with D perhaps assigned TRBD1 or TRBD2 (6 bases each). The CDR3 sequence is 15 residues long. The germline CDR1 and CDR2 sequences are SGDLS and YYNGEE. The V and J ends lost 7 bases and 3 bases respectively, with 16 bases between them. The CDR3 region has the DNA TGTGCCAGCTCCTCGGGGGACACTTACACCGGGGAGCTGTTTTTT. Translating gives CASSSGDTYTGELFF. Combining the CDR3 with reference TRBV9 and TRBJ2-2 gives the whole variable domain DSGVTQTPKHLITATGQRVTLRCSPRSGDLSVYWYQQSLDQGLQFLIQYYNGEERAKGNILERFSAQQFPDLHSELNLSSLELGDSALYFCASSSGDTYTGELFFGEGSRLTVL.

The rearrangement joins TRBV7-8 to TRBJ1-6; D not resolved. Germline V CDR1 and CDR2: SGHVS, FQNEAQ. V lost 5 bases and J 7 bases, leaving 9 bases between the germline ends. This CDR3 has 13 amino acids. The CDR3 coding sequence is TGTGCCAGCAGCGCTGACGGGAATTCACCCCTCCACTTT. Its translation: CASSADGNSPLHF.

The genes are TRBV28 and TRBJ2-2; 7 bases fit TRBD1. CDR3 length: 16 residues. CDR1 is MDHEN and CDR2 is SYDVKM in the germline V gene. The ends lost 3 bases at V and 6 bases at J; junction bases unmatched: 10. The CDR3 here is CASSFPDRKIPGELFF. The CDR3 coding sequence is TGTGCCAGCAGTTTCCCGGACAGGAAAATTCCCGGGGAGCTGTTTTTT.

The chain carries TRBV2 and TRBJ1-5; D possibly corresponds to TRBD1 (5 bases). The germline V and J ends were trimmed by 4 bases and 4 bases, with 11 bases remaining between them. The germline gives CDR1 SNHLY, CDR2 FYNNEI. This CDR3 has 14 amino acids. The CDR3 sequence is CASSGQSENQPQHF. The CDR3 DNA reads as TGTGCCAGCAGTGGACAGTCCGAGAATCAGCCCCAGCATTTT.

CDR3 coding DNA: TGTGCCAGCAGCCTGAGGACAGGGGGGGATGGCTACACCTTC. Protein product: CASSLRTGGDGYTF. The rearrangement links TRBV27 to TRBJ1-2, with 10 bases that match TRBD1. Germline trimming cut 6 bases from V and 6 bases from J; bases unmatched to any gene: 7. CDR1 is MNHEY and CDR2 is SMNVEV in the germline V gene (reference sequence). This CDR3 comprises 14 residues.

The chain uses TRBV28 and TRBJ1-2; D gene unclear. Germline-derived CDR1 and CDR2 are MDHEN and SYDVKM. The CDR3 spans 13 residues. Trimming removed 3 bases at V and 1 base at J, with 6 bases between. This CDR3 reads CASSFPVNYGYTF. The DNA for the CDR3 is TGTGCCAGCAGTTTCCCGGTTAACTATGGCTACACCTTC.